The sequence of this T cell receptor (beta chain) was determined in a study of Ad26.COV2.S vaccination and SARS-CoV-2 variants. Study results and caveats: An underestimation of total T cell responses may have resulted from the TCR breadth and depth analyses. Vaccine recipients had higher spike-specific TCR breadth than placebo recipients. Responses of spike-specific T cells (both CD8+ and CD4+) reportedly showed substantial breadth after vaccination.

The V gene lost 1 base and the J gene lost 1 base, with 8 bases spanning the gap. The germline CDR1 and CDR2 sequences are MGHRA and YSYEKL. There are 14 residues in the CDR3. With respect to this clone: Its antigen is not identified.

The treatment is: 19 received Ad26.COV2.S at low or high dose, single or two shots; about 5 received placebo; per-sample allocation not given. The samples were gathered on day 63 after the first injection of vaccine or placebo. Sequenced by immunoSEQ multiplex PCR; TCRdb stores in-frame clones only, minus some. Among roughly 380,000 clones, about nine tenths were seen once, and the ten largest hold 3.4%. The sequence came from a person between 18 and 65 years old who received the Ad26.COV2.S COVID-19 vaccine or a placebo. The sequencing here drew on peripheral blood, taken in a trial of Ad26.COV2.S vaccine versus placebo. V and J are TRBV4-1 and TRBJ2-7; TRBD2 might be the D (5 bases). This CDR3 is CASSQVGGSYEQYF. The DNA of the CDR3 is TGCGCCAGCAGCCAAGTAGGAGGATCCTACGAGCAGTACTTC.